Presented here are 29 T cell receptor beta chains from one specimen sequenced in a study of CD4+ T cells in melanoma. TCRdb's copy holds only in-frame clones and misses some; the assay was immunoSEQ multiplex PCR. There are roughly 18,000 clones in the sample; about 80% occur only once, and roughly 4.9% lies in the top ten. What was sequenced was cells from a culture (not recorded whether cultured in vitro). These receptors all come from a human donor with melanoma.

This chain links TRBV6-5 with TRBJ2-3; 10 bases align to TRBD2. V shed 6 bases and J 4 bases; nucleotides not matched to a gene: 7. Germline V gene lookup returns CDR1 MNHEY and CDR2 SVGAGI. The CDR3 loop spans 15 amino acids. The CDR3 DNA reads as TGTGCCAGCAGGCCAGCGGGGGGGAAAGCAGATACGCAGTATTTT. Protein: CASRPAGGKADTQYF.

The chain is built from TRBV6-5 and TRBJ2-1; tentative D call: TRBD2 (6 bases). The CDR3 runs to 14 residues. V was trimmed by 5 bases and J by 4 bases, leaving 12 bases between them. The germline CDR1 and CDR2 sequences are MNHEY and SVGAGI. The CDR3 DNA is TGTGCCAGCAGTGCCCAGCGGGTGTACAATGAGCAGTTCTTC. Translated: CASSAQRVYNEQFF.

The chain combines TRBV5-1 with TRBJ1-1; maybe TRBD1 (6 bases). V lost 3 bases to trimming and J lost 4 bases, with 16 bases between them. The CDR3 spans 15 residues. CDR1 is SGHRS and CDR2 is YFSETQ in the germline V gene. CDR3 in amino acids: CASSSKFQGGTEAFF. DNA for the CDR3: TGCGCCAGCAGCTCAAAGTTTCAAGGGGGCACTGAAGCTTTCTTT.

The genes are TRBV5-4 and TRBJ1-3; weak D call: TRBD1 (5 bases). The V and J ends lost 6 bases and 2 bases respectively, with 12 bases between them. Germline V gene sequence: CDR1 SGHNT, CDR2 YYREEE (reference sequence). CDR3 length equals 14 residues. The CDR3, as DNA: TGTGCCAGCATGCAGGGAGCCGCTGGAAACACCATATATTTT. Translating it yields CASMQGAAGNTIYF.

The chain carries TRBV2 and TRBJ2-7; possible D gene TRBD2, 5 bases. Germline V gene lookup returns CDR1 SNHLY and CDR2 FYNNEI. This CDR3 contains 13 residues. Deletions cut 8 bases from V and 1 base from J, with 12 bases between. The CDR3 loop reads CASVYGDSYEQYF. The CDR3 DNA follows: TGTGCCAGCGTTTACGGGGATTCCTACGAGCAGTACTTC.

The rearrangement joins TRBV18 to TRBJ2-7; 12 bases align to TRBD1. The CDR3 totals 17 residues. Germline CDR1 and CDR2: KGHSH and LQKENI. Trimming took 1 base from V and 6 from J; bases not matched to a gene: 10. DNA for the CDR3: TGTGCCAGCTCACCACTGGGGGCCGGGACAGGGGGCGCCGAGCAGTACTTC. The encoded protein is CASSPLGAGTGGAEQYF.

The rearrangement joins TRBV10-1 to TRBJ2-7; D may be TRBD1 or TRBD2 (5 bases each). The CDR3 runs 15 residues. Trimming left V 3 bases short and J 2 bases short, with 14 bases between. Germline-derived CDR1 and CDR2 are WNHNN and SYGVQD (reference sequence). The CDR3 protein is CASSDGTAGAYEQYF. As DNA, the CDR3 is TGCGCCAGCAGTGATGGGACCGCCGGGGCCTACGAGCAGTACTTC.

The genes are TRBV5-1 and TRBJ2-5, with TRBD2 as a possible D gene (7 bases). Germline V lookup: CDR1 SGHRS, CDR2 YFSETQ. This CDR3 is 15 amino acids long. V lost 4 bases and J lost 5, with 18 bases in between. As DNA, the CDR3 is TGCGCCAGCAGCGGGGGGGGCAGGGCGTCCGAGACCCAGTACTTC. Translation: CASSGGGRASETQYF.

The chain joins TRBV7-9 to TRBJ2-1, with TRBD2 identical over 7 bases. The V gene's germline CDR1 is SEHNR and CDR2 FQNEAQ (reference sequence). The CDR3 contains 19 residues. Trimming took 3 bases from V and 4 from J; bases not matched to a gene: 18. The CDR3 DNA follows: TGTGCCAGCAGCTTTATCCGACTAGCATCTTTTTCGGAATACAATGAGCAGTTCTTC. The encoded protein is CASSFIRLASFSEYNEQFF.

The chain carries TRBV10-1 and TRBJ1-6, with D hard to call. The CDR3 runs to 12 residues. Trimming removed 11 bases from V and 3 bases from J, with 8 bases in between. Looked up from germline, CDR1 is WNHNN and CDR2 is SYGVQD (reference sequence). The CDR3 reads CAGWDYNSPLHF. The CDR3 nucleotides are TGCGCCGGGTGGGACTATAATTCACCCCTCCACTTT.

CDR3 protein: CATSGRVRDNSPLHF. CDR3 in DNA: TGTGCCACCAGCGGCCGGGTTCGAGACAATTCACCCCTCCACTTT. The rearrangement joins TRBV15 to TRBJ1-6; no clear D gene. Germline V gene sequence: CDR1 LNHNV, CDR2 YYDKDF (reference sequence). This CDR3 is built from 15 residues. Trimming stripped 5 bases from V and 7 bases from J, with 15 bases between. The full variable domain, completed using reference TRBV15 and TRBJ1-6, is DAMVIQNPRYQVTQFGKPVTLSCSQTLNHNVMYWYQQKSSQAPKLLFHYYDKDFNNEADTPDNFQSRRPNTSFCFLDIRSPGLGDTAMYLCATSGRVRDNSPLHFGNGTRLTVT.

This sequence joins TRBV15 and TRBJ2-7; D gene ambiguous. V lost 3 bases, J lost 5 bases, and 8 bases lay in between. The germline gives CDR1 LNHNV, CDR2 YYDKDF (reference sequence). The CDR3 spans 12 residues. This chain's CDR3 is CATSSDKNEQYF. The CDR3 bases are TGTGCCACCAGCAGCGACAAAAACGAGCAGTACTTC.

CDR3 nucleotide sequence: TGTGCCAGCAGCCGAGGCAGGGTGTCTGGGGCCAACGTCCTGACTTTC. This gives the protein CASSRGRVSGANVLTF. The V gene is TRBV11-2, the J gene TRBJ2-6; perhaps TRBD1 as D (5 bases). Trimming left V 5 bases short and J 1 base short, with 12 bases between. This CDR3 is 16 amino acids long. Germline V gene lookup returns CDR1 SGHAT and CDR2 FQNNGV.

The chain couples TRBV9 to TRBJ2-2; D unclear. The V and J ends lost 1 base and 4 bases respectively, with 14 bases between them. The germline CDR1 and CDR2 sequences are SGDLS and YYNGEE. The CDR3 is 16 residues long. The CDR3 loop is CASSVTHTSGTGELFF. CDR3 coding DNA: TGTGCCAGCAGCGTAACGCACACCTCGGGCACCGGGGAGCTGTTTTTT.

The chain uses TRBV19 and TRBJ1-2, with a possible D match to TRBD1 (5 bases). This CDR3 has 13 amino acids. Trimming cost V 6 bases and J 7 bases, with 15 bases left between them. Per the germline V gene, CDR1 is LNHDA and CDR2 is SQIVND (reference sequence). The CDR3 bases are TGTGCCAGTAGCCCACGGGGCATCGGTGGCTACACCTTC. Protein sequence: CASSPRGIGGYTF.

V usage is TRBV29-1 and J usage is TRBJ1-2; 9 bases are shared with TRBD1. Unmatched junction bases numbered 3, after V lost 7 bases and J lost 0 bases. CDR1 is SQVTM, CDR2 ANQGSEA, per germline. CDR3 length: 13 amino acids. CDR3 amino acids: CSAGTGPNYGYTF. CDR3 sequence (DNA): TGCAGCGCTGGGACAGGGCCTAACTATGGCTACACCTTC.

This clone was recorded once. The chain is built from TRBV4-2 and TRBJ2-2; D uncertain. This CDR3 contains 17 residues. Deletions cut 0 bases from V and 0 bases from J, with 11 bases between. Germline values: CDR1 LGHNA, CDR2 YNFKEQ. CDR3 DNA: TGTGCCAGCAGCCAAGAACCAGCCAGACCGAACACCGGGGAGCTGTTTTTT. It codes for CASSQEPARPNTGELFF.

The V and J genes are TRBV6-6 and TRBJ1-4; D call uncertain. Looked up from germline, CDR1 is MNHNY and CDR2 is SVGAGI (reference sequence). Trimming stripped 6 bases from V and 13 bases from J, with 21 bases between. This CDR3 has 14 residues. Here the CDR3 reads CASRMDGLMKRLFF. CDR3 DNA sequence: TGTGCCAGCAGGATGGACGGATTAATGAAAAGACTGTTTTTT.

The rearrangement joins TRBV11-1 to TRBJ2-7; no clear D. Trimming stripped 2 bases from V and 0 bases from J, with 8 bases between. CDR3 length: 14 amino acids. Germline V gene lookup returns CDR1 SGHAT and CDR2 FQDESV (reference sequence). This CDR3 is CASSLRLDSYEQYF. CDR3 nucleotides: TGTGCCAGCAGCTTAAGACTTGACTCCTACGAGCAGTACTTC.

The chain combines TRBV7-9 with TRBJ2-2, with D hard to call. The CDR3 length is 13 residues. Trimming removed 0 bases from V and 5 bases from J, with 4 bases in between. Germline CDR1 SEHNR, CDR2 FQNEAQ (reference sequence). The CDR3 protein is CASSLAGTGELFF. CDR3 DNA sequence: TGTGCCAGCAGCTTAGCAGGGACCGGGGAGCTGTTTTTT. Variable domain in full (rest from reference TRBV7-9 and TRBJ2-2): DTGVSQNPRHKITKRGQNVTFRCDPISEHNRLYWYRQTLGQGPEFLTYFQNEAQLEKSRLLSDRFSAERPKGSFSTLEIQRTEQGDSAMYLCASSLAGTGELFFGEGSRLTVL.

This clone was detected only once. The chain combines TRBV5-1 with TRBJ1-1; 8 positions agree with TRBD1. J lost 10 bases, V lost 4 bases, and 12 bases had no gene match. The CDR3 runs to 14 residues. Germline V gene sequence: CDR1 SGHRS, CDR2 YFSETQ. The CDR3 spells CASSPSGTGLLAFF. The CDR3 bases are TGCGCCAGCAGCCCGTCCGGGACAGGCTTATTAGCTTTCTTT.

The chain employs TRBV7-3 and TRBJ2-6; D is unclear. The CDR3 has 16 residues. V gave up 2 bases and J gave up 2 bases, with 10 bases separating them. Germline V gene sequence: CDR1 SGHTA, CDR2 FQGTGA. CDR3 loop: CASSLQAKAGANVLTF. CDR3 bases: TGTGCCAGCAGCTTACAGGCCAAAGCTGGGGCCAACGTCCTGACTTTC. Combining the CDR3 with reference TRBV7-3 and TRBJ2-6 gives the whole variable domain GAGVSQTPSNKVTEKGKYVELRCDPISGHTALYWYRQSLGQGPEFLIYFQGTGAADDSGLPNDRFFAVRPEGSVSTLKIQRTERGDSAVYLCASSLQAKAGANVLTFGAGSRLTVL.

The chain recombines TRBV30 with TRBJ2-1; no definite D call. The CDR3 totals 15 residues. The germline gives CDR1 GTSNPN, CDR2 SVGIG (reference sequence). V lost 0 bases, J lost 5 bases, and 14 bases lay in between. Here the CDR3 DNA reads TGTGCCTGGAGTGTACAGTCGATGGGCGACAATGAGCAGTTCTTC. Its translation is CAWSVQSMGDNEQFF.

This chain connects TRBV7-8 to TRBJ1-1; D not certain. CDR1 SGHVS and CDR2 FQNEAQ come from the germline V gene. Between the trimmed V and J ends, which lost 1 base and 1 base, there was a span of 10 bases. The CDR3 covers 15 residues. The chain's CDR3 is CASSLVTSANTEAFF. The CDR3 DNA sequence: TGTGCCAGCAGCTTAGTTACATCGGCGAACACTGAAGCTTTCTTT.

The V and J genes are TRBV6-5 and TRBJ2-5, with 8 bases lining up with TRBD1. This CDR3 is built from 14 residues. Losses at the gene ends were 5 bases for V and 2 bases for J; bases not matched to a gene: 4. From germline, CDR1 is MNHEY and CDR2 SVGAGI. The CDR3 bases are TGTGCCAGCAGTCTCGACAGGGGACAAGAGACCCAGTACTTC. Its protein product is CASSLDRGQETQYF.

The chain carries TRBV5-4 and TRBJ1-2; D may be TRBD1 (6 bases). Germline V gene sequence: CDR1 SGHNT, CDR2 YYREEE (reference sequence). The CDR3 has 16 residues. V was pared by 1 base and J by 6 bases, with 19 bases between. CDR3 protein: CASSLSTVRGANGYTF. CDR3 in DNA: TGTGCCAGCAGCTTGTCCACGGTCAGGGGAGCGAATGGCTACACCTTC. The whole variable domain, remainder taken from reference TRBV5-4 and TRBJ1-2, is ETGVTQSPTHLIKTRGQQVTLRCSSQSGHNTVSWYQQALGQGPQFIFQYYREEENGRGNFPPRFSGLQFPNYSSELNVNALELDDSALYLCASSLSTVRGANGYTFGSGTRLTVV.

The V gene is TRBV27, the J gene TRBJ2-7; TRBD1 is a possible D gene (5 bases). The ends were cut back, 2 bases at V and 4 bases at J, with 12 bases in the middle. Germline V CDR1 and CDR2: MNHEY, SMNVEV (reference sequence). The CDR3 totals 14 residues. In DNA form, the CDR3 reads TGTGCCAGCAGTTTACGTTGGCAGGGATACGAGCAGTACTTC. The encoded protein is CASSLRWQGYEQYF.

This chain links TRBV5-1 with TRBJ1-4; D perhaps matches TRBD1 (5 bases). The CDR3 covers 14 residues. V was trimmed by 3 bases and J by 5 bases, leaving 11 bases between them. Germline V gives CDR1 SGHRS, CDR2 YFSETQ. CDR3 sequence: CASSWAGPNEKLFF. Written as DNA, the CDR3 is TGCGCCAGCAGCTGGGCAGGGCCAAATGAAAAACTGTTTTTT.

The rearrangement uses TRBV9 and TRBJ1-5, with D perhaps TRBD1 (6 bases). The CDR3 contains 19 residues. Trimming removed 4 bases at V and 4 bases at J, with 27 bases between. CDR1 is SGDLS, CDR2 YYNGEE, per germline. The CDR3 sequence is CASSIPGPYREPKNQPQHF. The CDR3 DNA reads TGTGCCAGCAGCATCCCAGGCCCCTACAGGGAACCAAAAAATCAGCCCCAGCATTTT.